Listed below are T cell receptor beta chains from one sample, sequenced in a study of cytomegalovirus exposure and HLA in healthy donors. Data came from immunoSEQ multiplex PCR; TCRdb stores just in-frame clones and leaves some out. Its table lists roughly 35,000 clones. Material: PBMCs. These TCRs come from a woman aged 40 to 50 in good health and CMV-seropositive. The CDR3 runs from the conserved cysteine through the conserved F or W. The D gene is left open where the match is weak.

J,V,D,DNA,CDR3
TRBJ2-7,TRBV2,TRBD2,TGTGCCAGCGAGAGCGGGAGTTACGAGCAGTACTTC,CASESGSYEQYF
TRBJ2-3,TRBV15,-,TGTGCCACCAGCATGGGCCTCGCCACAGATACGCAGTATTTT,CATSMGLATDTQYF
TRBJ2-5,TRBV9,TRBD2,TGTGCCAGCAGCGTAGGGACTAGCGGGAGTCAAGAGACCCAGTACTTC,CASSVGTSGSQETQYF
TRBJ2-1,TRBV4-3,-,TGCGCCAGCAGCCAAGGGCGGGAGCAGTTCTTC,CASSQGREQFF
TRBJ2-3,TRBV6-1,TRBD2,TGTGCCAGCAGTGAAGTGCCGGGAGGGCCGGCAGATACGCAGTATTTT,CASSEVPGGPADTQYF
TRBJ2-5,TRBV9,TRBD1,TGTGCCAGCAGCGTAGCAGGGGGCGTGGAGACCCAGTACTTC,CASSVAGGVETQYF
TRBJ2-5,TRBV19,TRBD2,TGTGCCAGTAGTTCCGGGGGTAGCGGGAGCCGGAGGGAGACCCAGTACTTC,CASSSGGSGSRRETQYF
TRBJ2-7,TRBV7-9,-,TGTGCCAGCAGCTTGTTTAGCGGCGACTACGAGCAGTACTTC,CASSLFSGDYEQYF
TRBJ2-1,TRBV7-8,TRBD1,TGTGCCAGCATCCGAACCCGGGACAGGGGCAGTGAGCAGTTCTTC,CASIRTRDRGSEQFF
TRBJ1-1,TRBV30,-,TGTGCCTGGAGTGCGCTCTTTGGCCCGCCACGAGCTTTCTTT,CAWSALFGPPRAFF
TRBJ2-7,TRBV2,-,TGTGCCAGCAGCCCGACAGGAGCCTACGAGCAGTACTTC,CASSPTGAYEQYF
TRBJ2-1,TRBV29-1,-,TGCAGCGGGGGCCTCCAGGAGGGGGAGCAGTTCTTC,CSGGLQEGEQFF
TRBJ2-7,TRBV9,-,TGTGCCAGCAGCGTAGTCGGTAACTCCTACGAGCAGTACTTC,CASSVVGNSYEQYF
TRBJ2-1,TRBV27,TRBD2,TGTGCCAGCAGTCGTAGCGGGAGTTTTTACAATGAGCAGTTCTTC,CASSRSGSFYNEQFF
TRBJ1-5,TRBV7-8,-,TGTGCCAGCAGCCTTAGGGGGACATATAATCAGCCCCAGCATTTT,CASSLRGTYNQPQHF
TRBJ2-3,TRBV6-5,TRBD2,TGTGCCAGCACTGGACTAGGAACAGATACGCAGTATTTT,CASTGLGTDTQYF
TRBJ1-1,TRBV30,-,TGTGCCTTGTTGAAAATCTCCATGGAGAGAAACACTGAAGCTTTCTTT,CALLKISMERNTEAFF
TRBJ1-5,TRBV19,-,TGTGCCAGTAGTCCCCCCGCGGGATGGGGCCTTAGCAATCAGCCCCAGCATTTT,CASSPPAGWGLSNQPQHF
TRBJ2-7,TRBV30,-,TGTGCCTTTACCGGGGTCGCAGGGGACTACGAGCAGTACTTC,CAFTGVAGDYEQYF
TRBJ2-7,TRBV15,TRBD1,TGTGCCACCAGCAGAGAGCAGGGGGCTAGGGACGAGCAGTACTTC,CATSREQGARDEQYF
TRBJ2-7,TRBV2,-,TGTGCCAGCAGTGAAGCGCTTGAGACAGTTGCCTACGAGCAGTACTTC,CASSEALETVAYEQYF
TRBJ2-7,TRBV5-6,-,TGTGCCAGCAGCCCTACGGGGGTCGGCACATACGAGCAGTACTTC,CASSPTGVGTYEQYF
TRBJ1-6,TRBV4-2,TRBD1,TGTGCCAGCAGCCAAGCAGGGGGCAATTCACCCCTCCACTTT,CASSQAGGNSPLHF
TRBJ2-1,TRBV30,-,TGTGCCTGGAGTGGGGCCGACAATGAGCAGTTCTTC,CAWSGADNEQFF
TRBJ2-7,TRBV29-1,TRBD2,TGCAGCGTCGCAACTAGCGACGAGCAGTACTTC,CSVATSDEQYF
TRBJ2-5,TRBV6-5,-,TGTGCCACCGCCCGGGTCACCGGATGGACCCAGTACTTC,CATARVTGWTQYF
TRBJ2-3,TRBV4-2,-,TGTGCCAGCAGCCAAGAGCGGAGCACAGATACGCAGTATTTT,CASSQERSTDTQYF
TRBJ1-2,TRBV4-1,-,TGCGCCAGCAGCCAGACCCAGGACAGAACTAACTATGGCTACACCTTC,CASSQTQDRTNYGYTF
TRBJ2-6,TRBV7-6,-,TGTGCCAGCAGCTTAGCGTCGAGTGCCCTGGTCCTGACTTTC,CASSLASSALVLTF
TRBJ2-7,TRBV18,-,TGTGCCAGCTCTCCATTCAGCACTAGTAGCTCCTACGAGCAGTACTTC,CASSPFSTSSSYEQYF
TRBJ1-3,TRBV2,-,TGTGCCAGCAGAGGGGCTGGGGACACCATATATTTT,CASRGAGDTIYF
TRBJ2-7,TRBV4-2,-,TGTGCCAGCAGCCAAGAAGGCCTACCGAGCGGCGAGCAGTACTTC,CASSQEGLPSGEQYF
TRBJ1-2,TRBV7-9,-,TGTGCCAGCAGCCAACAGGGTGATGGCTACACCTTC,CASSQQGDGYTF
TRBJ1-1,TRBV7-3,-,TGTGCCAGCAGCATTGACAGGTACACTGAAGCTTTCTTT,CASSIDRYTEAFF
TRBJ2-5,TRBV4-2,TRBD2,TGTGCCAGCAGCCAAGGAACCGTGGCTAGCGGACAAGAGACCCAGTACTTC,CASSQGTVASGQETQYF
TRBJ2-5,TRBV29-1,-,TGCAGCGTTCAGGTGAACAGGGTGGAGACCCAGTACTTC,CSVQVNRVETQYF
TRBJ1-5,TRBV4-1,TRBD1,TGCGCCAGCAGCCGCTGGACAGGGAACAATCAGCCCCAGCATTTT,CASSRWTGNNQPQHF
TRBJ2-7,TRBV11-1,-,TGTGCCAGCAGCTTTACCAGGGGTTCGTACGAGCAGTACTTC,CASSFTRGSYEQYF